This TCR beta chain was observed in a study of T-cell memory formation after mild COVID-19. 5'RACE primed at constant segments yielded TCR alpha and TCR beta cDNA libraries bearing sample barcodes and UMIs. TCRdb passed the 5' RACE reads through MiXCR, listing each CDR3 protein once. The profile shows about half a million distinct CDR3 sequences, approximately 18% of them singletons. This clonotype was counted many times. As yet, its antigen is unknown. Study-level results: Clones that contracted from day 15 to 85 were balanced CD4/CD8, while later expanders leaned CD4+. Second-wave clones with a day 37 peak had unconfirmed SARS-CoV-2 specificity.

This TCR was recovered from an adult woman who had mild COVID-19 (a few samples of this study predate the infection). Cell type and time point are not known. Sample: PBMCs or a T cell subset sorted from them (not recorded which).

The CDR3 nucleotides read TGTGCCACCACCGCCTCGGGGGGTACTAGTCCCCAAGGGACGAACAATGAGCAGTTCTTC. It specifies CATTASGGTSPQGTNNEQFF. The chain carries TRBV24-1 and TRBJ2-1, with 7 bases aligning to TRBD2. The germline CDR1 and CDR2 sequences are KGHDR and SFDVKD. This CDR3 is 20 amino acids long. The trim removed 8 bases at V and 5 bases at J, leaving 26 bases unmatched.